Listed below are T cell receptor beta chains from one sample, sequenced in a study of shared clonotypes between healthy human individuals. The assay was immunoSEQ multiplex PCR, and TCRdb's table has in-frame clones only and misses some. Of approximately 840,000 clones in the sample, 90% to 98% are singletons; the top ten hold about 0.25%. The source material was naive CD8+ T cells sorted from blood. The source of these receptors is a man aged 25 to 40 in good health. The CDR3 runs from the conserved cysteine through the conserved F or W. D genes are given only for firm matches. Some rows have no size entry. The others give once, few or many, or a class for an expanded clone.

>13|.|.|TRBV9|TRBJ2-5
TGTGCCAGCAGCGCCGGGACGGCAGAGACCCAGTACTTC
CASSAGTAETQYF
>15|.|.|TRBV4-1|TRBJ2-7
TGCGCCAGCAGCCATACCAACATGGGAGCCTACGAGCAGTACTTC
CASSHTNMGAYEQYF
>13|.|.|TRBV7-2|TRBJ1-5
TGTGCCAGCAGCCCCCCGGGGATCCAGCCCCAGCATTTT
CASSPPGIQPQHF
>13|TRBD1|.|TRBV28|TRBJ2-2
TGTGCCAGCACCGTACAGGGGGCCGGGGAGCTGTTTTTT
CASTVQGAGELFF
>17|TRBD2|.|TRBV7-9|TRBJ2-1
TGTGCCAGCAGCTTACTTAAGGTTAGCGGGTCGGACAATGAGCAGTTCTTC
CASSLLKVSGSDNEQFF
>17|TRBD2|.|TRBV12-5|TRBJ2-1
TGTGCTAGTGGCCTAGGACTAGCGGGCCAGGCCTACAATGAGCAGTTCTTC
CASGLGLAGQAYNEQFF
>14|.|.|TRBV5-1|TRBJ2-1
TGCGCCAGCATGGAGGACTACAATACTGATGAGCAGTTCTTC
CASMEDYNTDEQFF
>17|TRBD1|.|TRBV19|TRBJ1-5
TGTGCCAGTAGTGAAAGGACAGGGGGCGCCGGGAGTCAGCCCCAGCATTTT
CASSERTGGAGSQPQHF
>17|.|.|TRBV4-3|TRBJ1-5
TGCGCCAGCAGCCAACGCTACCCCTCAGGGGAGGATCAGCCCCAGCATTTT
CASSQRYPSGEDQPQHF
>12|.|.|TRBV6-6|TRBJ2-7
TGTGCCAGCAGTTTGACCGACTACGAGCAGTACTTC
CASSLTDYEQYF
>14|.|.|TRBV27|TRBJ2-1
TGTGCCAGCAGACGAGGAACCGCTAACAATGAGCAGTTCTTC
CASRRGTANNEQFF
>13|TRBD2|.|TRBV6-1|TRBJ2-7
TGTGCCAGCAGTGGGGAGGGAACCTACGAGCAGTACTTC
CASSGEGTYEQYF
>15|.|.|TRBV7-2|TRBJ2-7
TGTGCCAGCAGCTTAAGAGGGCCAAGCTCCTACGAGCAGTACTTC
CASSLRGPSSYEQYF
>14|TRBD2|.|TRBV18|TRBJ2-1
TGTGCCAGCTCGCCACTAGCGAGAGCCGATGAGCAGTTCTTC
CASSPLARADEQFF
>15|TRBD1|.|TRBV27|TRBJ2-1
TGTGCCAGCAGTTCTAGCGACAGGGGTAGCAATGAGCAGTTCTTC
CASSSSDRGSNEQFF
>16|.|.|TRBV6-5|TRBJ1-1
TGTGCCAGCAGTTACTATCTGGGACAAATGAACACTGAAGCTTTCTTT
CASSYYLGQMNTEAFF
>13|TRBD2|.|TRBV7-2|TRBJ2-7
TGTGCCAGCAGCTTCCCTAGCGGCTACGAGCAGTACTTC
CASSFPSGYEQYF
>16|.|.|TRBV7-6|TRBJ1-3
TGTGCCAGCAGCTCTACTACACGTTCCTCTGGAAACACCATATATTTT
CASSSTTRSSGNTIYF
>14|.|few|TRBV6-1|TRBJ1-1
TGTGCCAGCAGTGGCCGGGACGGACTCACTGAAGCTTTCTTT
CASSGRDGLTEAFF
>15|.|many|TRBV28|TRBJ2-7
TGTGCCAGCAGTCTCCTGGGACAAAGCTCCTACGAGCAGTACTTC
CASSLLGQSSYEQYF
>14|TRBD2|once|TRBV27|TRBJ2-7
TGTGCCAGCAGTCCAGGACTAGCGGGGGGTGAGCAGTACTTC
CASSPGLAGGEQYF
>12|.|once|TRBV7-9|TRBJ2-1
TGTGCCAGCATATGGGGTGGGGATGAGCAGTTCTTC
CASIWGGDEQFF
>13|.|once|TRBV27|TRBJ2-7
TGTGCCAGCAGTTTAGGGAGCGGCTACGAGCAGTACTTC
CASSLGSGYEQYF
>13|.|.|TRBV6-5|TRBJ2-7
TGTGCCAGCGGGGCGGGCCCACCCTACGAGCAGTACTTC
CASGAGPPYEQYF
>13|TRBD1|once|TRBV7-9|TRBJ1-4
TGTGCCAGCAGCTCGGGACAGGATGAAAAACTGTTTTTT
CASSSGQDEKLFF
>14|TRBD1|.|TRBV15|TRBJ2-1
TGTGCCACTACTTTCTCGGGACAGGGTGGGGAGCAGTTCTTC
CATTFSGQGGEQFF
>14|.|.|TRBV5-1|TRBJ2-1
TGCGCCAGCAGCTTGGGTTGGGGGAATAATGAGCAGTTCTTC
CASSLGWGNNEQFF
>16|.|.|TRBV9|TRBJ2-2
TGTGCCAGCAGCGCGGAAAGGGGGACGTTAACCGGGGAGCTGTTTTTT
CASSAERGTLTGELFF
>12|.|.|TRBV29-1|TRBJ2-5
TGCAGCGTTCCATGGGGCTGGGAGACCCAGTACTTC
CSVPWGWETQYF
>13|.|.|TRBV5-5|TRBJ2-1
TGTGCCAGCAGCTTGGTCGGTAGCACTGAGCAGTTCTTC
CASSLVGSTEQFF
>16|.|.|TRBV29-1|TRBJ1-3
TGCAGCGTTGAAGATCCTCAGGGAACCTCTGGAAACACCATATATTTT
CSVEDPQGTSGNTIYF
>15|TRBD1|.|TRBV5-8|TRBJ1-4
TGTGCCAGCAGCTTGATGGGACAGGGGTATGAAAAACTGTTTTTT
CASSLMGQGYEKLFF
>17|TRBD2|once|TRBV13|TRBJ2-1
TGTGCCAGCAGCTCCTCCGTACTAGCGGGAACCTACAATGAGCAGTTCTTC
CASSSSVLAGTYNEQFF
>13|.|.|TRBV6-5|TRBJ2-3
TGTGCCAGCAGTTACCTCCCGGCAGATACGCAGTATTTT
CASSYLPADTQYF
>13|TRBD1|.|TRBV5-6|TRBJ2-7
TGTGCCAGCAGCGGGACAGGGGGTTACGAGCAGTACTTC
CASSGTGGYEQYF
>15|.|.|TRBV4-3|TRBJ2-3
TGCGCCAGCAGCCAAGGCCCTAGCGGCACAGATACGCAGTATTTT
CASSQGPSGTDTQYF
>14|.|.|TRBV6-5|TRBJ2-7
TGTGCCAGCAGTCCACTTGAATCCTCCTACGAGCAGTACTTC
CASSPLESSYEQYF
>14|.|.|TRBV7-9|TRBJ2-6
TGTGCCAGCAGCTTAGGCCCTGGGGCCAACGTCCTGACTTTC
CASSLGPGANVLTF